This T cell receptor beta chain was sequenced in a study of technical replicates of blood from a few donors (dated by TCRdb to 2015 to 2018). A distance of 8 bases separates the germline ends of V and J, which lose 5 bases and 0 bases respectively. Based on the germline V gene, the CDR1 and CDR2 sequences are SGHDN and FVKESK. From cysteine to phenylalanine, the CDR3 is 13 amino acids long. The read is trimmed to its CDR3 DNA, 39 bases read in frame from base 1. The library was obtained by the immunoSEQ multiplex PCR assay. Entries here come from immuneACCESS through TCRdb and include only in-frame sequences with V and J called. Some clones fail to appear in such tables; in the studies checked, an unresolved V gene covers under half of the shortfall, and the cause of the remainder is unknown. Counted in this sample were 65,000 to 70,000 clones; around 90% of them appeared once. The biggest ten clones account for 3.5% to 5% of the sample.

Of note for this clone: Its recognized antigen is unknown. No much larger clonotype is one base removed from it; base qualities were not supplied.

The source material was PBMCs. The sequence derives from a human donor in good health. Some clones in this sample may be carry-over from other donors' samples. The chain uses TRBV14 and TRBJ2-7, with the D gene call left open. The bases read TGTGCCAGCAGCGCTACGAACTCCTACGAGCAGTACTTC. Translated, this gives CASSATNSYEQYF.